This T cell receptor (beta chain) came from a study of T cells in Graves' hyperthyroidism and ophthalmopathy. About the study: The initial diagnosis was the point when peripheral blood was collected, ahead of any treatment. Findings and limits, study-wide: Ophthalmopathy, as predicted by the model, came a median roughly 6.3 months after the prediction.

This clonotype was recorded many times. Its target is unknown. Exclusions: uncontrolled infection, other autoimmune disease, pregnancy, lactation. Germline CDR1 reads SGHVS; CDR2 reads FNYEAQ. With 4 bases removed from V and 2 bases from J, the gap between germline ends came to 12 bases. This CDR3 is built from 15 residues. Using RNA transcripts as the source, TCR beta CDR3 regions were amplified. HTBI primers were the set used in a first-round RT-PCR of the TCR CDR3. TCRdb reprocessed the multiplex PCR reads via MiXCR and lists one record per CDR3 protein. The sample yields 150,000 to 200,000 distinct CDR3 sequences, over 15% seen once.

The sequenced material came from blood. The source is a woman aged 45-60 years with Graves' hyperthyroidism. V is TRBV7-6 and J is TRBJ1-5; D remains unclear. Here the CDR3 reads CASSSSDRGNQPQHF. Written as DNA, the CDR3 is TGTGCCAGCAGCTCATCAGACCGGGGCAATCAGCCCCAGCATTTT. The variable domain in full, completed from reference TRBV7-6 and TRBJ1-5, reads GAGVSQSPRYKVTKRGQDVALRCDPISGHVSLYWYRQALGQGPEFLTYFNYEAQQDKSGLPNDRFSAERPEGSISTLTIQRTEQRDSAMYRCASSSSDRGNQPQHFGDGTRLSIL.